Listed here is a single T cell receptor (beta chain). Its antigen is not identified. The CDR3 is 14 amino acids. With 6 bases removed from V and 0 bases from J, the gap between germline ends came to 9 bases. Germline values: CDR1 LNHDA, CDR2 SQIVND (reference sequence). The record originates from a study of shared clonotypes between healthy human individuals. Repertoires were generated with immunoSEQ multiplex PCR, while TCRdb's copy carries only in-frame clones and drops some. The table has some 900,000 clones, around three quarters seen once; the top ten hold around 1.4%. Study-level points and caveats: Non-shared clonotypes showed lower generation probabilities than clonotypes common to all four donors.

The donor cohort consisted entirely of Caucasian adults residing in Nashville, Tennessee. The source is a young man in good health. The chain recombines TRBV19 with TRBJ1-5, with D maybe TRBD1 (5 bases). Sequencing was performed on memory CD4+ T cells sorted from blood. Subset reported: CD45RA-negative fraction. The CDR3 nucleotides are TGTGCCAGTAGCCTGACAGCTAGCAATCAGCCCCAGCATTTT. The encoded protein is CASSLTASNQPQHF.